This TCR beta chain was retrieved from a study of T cells in women clearing cervical HPV infection. Study as a whole: For cases, blood was sampled a median approximately 150 days after lesion detection, interquartile range about 90 to 230 days. General study results and limits: CIN3+ cases had significantly higher TCR richness than controls; evenness did not differ. TRBV6-7 relative abundance averaged roughly 0.1% in cases and 0.15% to 0.2% in controls.

CDR1 SGHNT and CDR2 YYREEE come from the germline V gene (reference sequence). The CDR3 length is 13 residues. HPV was found by MY09/MY11 PCR and dot-blot genotyping. With respect to this clone: The antigen remains unidentified. The observed sequence ends 3 residues before the CDR3 terminus, with the missing tail filled in from the germline J gene.

This table comes from immunoSEQ multiplex PCR, and its TCRdb copy is limited to in-frame clones, with some not included. In total, the table holds around 30,000 clones. This TCR came from a woman aged 18 to 75 with a cervical HPV16 infection that either progressed to CIN3+ or cleared (not recorded which). The V and J genes are TRBV5-4 and TRBJ2-4, with D hard to call. Sequenced material: blood buffy coat. The DNA read from the CDR3 is TGTGCCAGCAGCTTGGACGAGCCCGGTGGT. Its translation is CASSLDEPGG. From start to end, the CDR3 is CASSLDEPGGQYF.